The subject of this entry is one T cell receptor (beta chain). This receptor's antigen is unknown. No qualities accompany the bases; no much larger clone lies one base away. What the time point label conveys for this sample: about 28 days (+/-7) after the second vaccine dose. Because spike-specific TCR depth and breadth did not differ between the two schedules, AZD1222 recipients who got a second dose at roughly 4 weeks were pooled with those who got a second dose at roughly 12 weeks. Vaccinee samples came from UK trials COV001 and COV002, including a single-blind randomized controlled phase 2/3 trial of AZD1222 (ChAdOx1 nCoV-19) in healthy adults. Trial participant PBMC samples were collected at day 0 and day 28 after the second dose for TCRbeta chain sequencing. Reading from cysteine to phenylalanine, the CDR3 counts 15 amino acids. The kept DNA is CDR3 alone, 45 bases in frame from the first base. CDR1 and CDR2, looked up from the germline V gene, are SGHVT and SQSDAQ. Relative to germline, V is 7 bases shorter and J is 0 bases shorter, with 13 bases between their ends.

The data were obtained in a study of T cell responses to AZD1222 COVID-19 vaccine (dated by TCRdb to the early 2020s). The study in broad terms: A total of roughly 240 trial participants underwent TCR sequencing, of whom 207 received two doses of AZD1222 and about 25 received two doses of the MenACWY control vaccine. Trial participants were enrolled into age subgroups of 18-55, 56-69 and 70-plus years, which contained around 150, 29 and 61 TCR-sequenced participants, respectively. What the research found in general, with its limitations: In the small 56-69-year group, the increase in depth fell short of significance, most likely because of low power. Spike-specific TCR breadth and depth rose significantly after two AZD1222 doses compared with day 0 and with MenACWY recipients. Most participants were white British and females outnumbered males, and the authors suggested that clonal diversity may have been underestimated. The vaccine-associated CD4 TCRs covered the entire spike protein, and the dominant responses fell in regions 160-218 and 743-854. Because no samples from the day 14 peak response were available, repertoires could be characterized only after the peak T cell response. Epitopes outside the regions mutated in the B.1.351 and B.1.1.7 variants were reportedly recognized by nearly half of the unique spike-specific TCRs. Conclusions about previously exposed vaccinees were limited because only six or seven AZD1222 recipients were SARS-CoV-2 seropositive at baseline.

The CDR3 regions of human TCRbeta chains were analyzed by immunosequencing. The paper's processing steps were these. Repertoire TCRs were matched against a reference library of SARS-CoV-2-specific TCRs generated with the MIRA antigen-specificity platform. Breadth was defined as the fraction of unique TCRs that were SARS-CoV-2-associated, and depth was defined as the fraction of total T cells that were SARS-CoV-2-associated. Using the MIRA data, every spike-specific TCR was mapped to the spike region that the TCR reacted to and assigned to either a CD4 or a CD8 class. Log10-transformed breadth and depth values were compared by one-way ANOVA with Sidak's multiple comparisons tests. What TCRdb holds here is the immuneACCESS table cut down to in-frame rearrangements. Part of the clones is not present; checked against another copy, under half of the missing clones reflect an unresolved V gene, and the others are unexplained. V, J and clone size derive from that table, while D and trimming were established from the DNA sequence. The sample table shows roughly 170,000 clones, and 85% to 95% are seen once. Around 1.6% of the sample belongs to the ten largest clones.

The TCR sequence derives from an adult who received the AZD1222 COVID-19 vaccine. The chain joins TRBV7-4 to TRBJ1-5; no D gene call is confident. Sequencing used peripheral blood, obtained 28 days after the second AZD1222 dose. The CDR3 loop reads CASTDPPDSNQPQHF. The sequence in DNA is TGTGCCAGCACCGACCCCCCAGATAGCAATCAGCCCCAGCATTTT.